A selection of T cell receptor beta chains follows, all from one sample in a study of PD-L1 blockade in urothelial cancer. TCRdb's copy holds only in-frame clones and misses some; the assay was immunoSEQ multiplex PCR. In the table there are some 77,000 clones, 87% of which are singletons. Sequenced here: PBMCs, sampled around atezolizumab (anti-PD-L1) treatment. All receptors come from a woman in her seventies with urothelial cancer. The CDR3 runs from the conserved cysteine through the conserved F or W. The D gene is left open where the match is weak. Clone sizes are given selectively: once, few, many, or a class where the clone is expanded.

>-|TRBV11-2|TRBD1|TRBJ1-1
TGTGCCAGCAGCCCAGTCAGGGGGTCTGAAGCTTTCTTT
CASSPVRGSEAFF
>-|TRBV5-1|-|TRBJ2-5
TGCGCCAGCAGCCACACGTACCAAGAGACCCAGTACTTC
CASSHTYQETQYF
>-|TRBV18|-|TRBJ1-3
TGTGCCAGCTCACCCTTACAGGTTGCTGGAAACACCATATATTTT
CASSPLQVAGNTIYF
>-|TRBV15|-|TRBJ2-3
TGTGCCACCAGCAGAGATCGTCCAGATACGCAGTATTTT
CATSRDRPDTQYF
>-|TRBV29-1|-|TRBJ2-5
TGCAGCGTTGTTAGCCAAGAGACCCAGTACTTC
CSVVSQETQYF
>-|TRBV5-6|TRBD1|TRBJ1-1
TGTGCCAGCAGCCAGCGAGGACAGGGAAGGACTGAAGCTTTCTTT
CASSQRGQGRTEAFF
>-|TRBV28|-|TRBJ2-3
TGTGCCAGCAGTTGGACAGCTAGCACAGATACGCAGTATTTT
CASSWTASTDTQYF
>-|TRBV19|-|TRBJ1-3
TGTGCCAGCCATCTACGGTCACTCTCTGGAAACACCATATATTTT
CASHLRSLSGNTIYF
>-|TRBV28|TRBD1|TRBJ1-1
TGTGCCAGCAGTTTGTTCACAGGGGGCGTCGCTGAAGCTTTCTTT
CASSLFTGGVAEAFF
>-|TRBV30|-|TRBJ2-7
TGTGCCTGGAGTCCAGGGGTTATTTACGAGCAGTACTTC
CAWSPGVIYEQYF
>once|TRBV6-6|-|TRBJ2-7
TGTGCCAGCTCGGGGAGCTCCTACGAGCAGTACTTC
CASSGSSYEQYF